The source of this TCR beta chain is a study of blood T cell repertoires in COVID-19. Study summary: PBMCs, B-cell-depleted T cells, or T cells were the source of the cDNA or gDNA that made up the material.

The repertoire was sequenced with immunoSEQ multiplex PCR; TCRdb's copy has only in-frame clones and lacks some. Of approximately 25,000 clones listed, approximately 78% are singletons. Germline V CDR1 and CDR2: KGHDR, SFDVKD. The CDR3 is made up of 17 amino acids. Points on this clone: At one end the junction does not follow the germline gene, possibly because of a read error.

The source material was peripheral blood. This chain joins TRBV24-1 and TRBJ1-6; 8 bases align to TRBD1. The clonotype comes from a human donor in a cohort sampled during active COVID-19. Here the CDR3 reads CAASATDGQGDNSPLHF. Here the CDR3 DNA reads TGTGCCGCCAGTGCTACCGACGGACAGGGAGATAATTCACCCCTCCACTTT.